These 9 T cell receptor beta chains originate from one sample sequenced in a study of cytomegalovirus exposure and HLA in healthy donors. 13 Jbeta primers and 60 Vbeta primers were used for the PCR. Clones were read by immunoSEQ multiplex PCR, and TCRdb kept only the in-frame ones, dropping some. The sample includes fewer than 150,000 clones, roughly 74% of them seen just once. Sequencing was carried out using PBMCs. The receptors shown here come from a woman aged 45-65 years in good health and CMV-seropositive.

J is TRBJ1-1 and V is TRBV11-3, with a tentative D call TRBD1 (6 bases). The germline CDR1 and CDR2 sequences are SGHNT and YENEEA. The CDR3 is made up of 14 amino acids. V was pared by 0 bases and J by 5 bases, with 10 bases between. CDR3 residues: CASSLDLRGTEAFF. Written as DNA, the CDR3 is TGTGCCAGCAGCTTAGATCTAAGGGGGACTGAAGCTTTCTTT. Variable domain in full (rest from reference TRBV11-3 and TRBJ1-1): EAGVVQSPRYKIIEKKQPVAFWCNPISGHNTLYWYLQNLGQGPELLIRYENEEAVDDSQLPKDRFSAERLKGVDSTLKIQPAELGDSAVYLCASSLDLRGTEAFFGQGTRLTVV.

This clone has just one count. The V gene is TRBV10-2, the J gene TRBJ2-3; 7 bases map to TRBD2. The CDR3 has 14 residues. V lost 7 bases, J lost 5 bases, and 9 bases stayed unmatched. Looked up from germline, CDR1 is WSHSY and CDR2 is SAAADI. CDR3 coding DNA: TGCGCCAGCAACTCGGGGGGAGTGGTAGATACGCAGTATTTT. Translating gives CASNSGGVVDTQYF.

This clone appeared a few times. The J gene is TRBJ1-5, the V gene TRBV19; 9 bases are shared with TRBD1. Germline V gene data show CDR1 as LNHDA and CDR2 as SQIVND (reference sequence). The CDR3 loop spans 17 amino acids. Trimming removed 0 bases from V and 6 bases from J; junction bases left unmatched: 9. The DNA of the CDR3 is TGTGCCAGTAGTATAGAGGGGACAGGGTTGGGAGGTCAGCCCCAGCATTTT. Amino acids: CASSIEGTGLGGQPQHF. Full variable domain (outside the CDR3, taken from reference TRBV19 and TRBJ1-5): DGGITQSPKYLFRKEGQNVTLSCEQNLNHDAMYWYRQDPGQGLRLIYYSQIVNDFQKGDIAEGYSVSREKKESFPLTVTSAQKNPTAFYLCASSIEGTGLGGQPQHFGDGTRLSIL.

As to this clone: Other DNA sequences in the same sample also yield this CDR3. The V gene is TRBV5-1, the J gene TRBJ2-5, with D unclear. CDR3 length: 11 amino acids. From germline, CDR1 is SGHRS and CDR2 YFSETQ. V was shortened by 4 bases and J by 2 bases, with 3 bases between the two germline ends. The CDR3 DNA reads as TGCGCCAGCAGCCTGCAAGAGACCCAGTACTTC. Its protein product is CASSLQETQYF.

The rearrangement links TRBV7-2 to TRBJ2-5, with TRBD2 matching over 8 bases. Germline loops: CDR1 SGHTA, CDR2 FQGNSA. V shed 1 base and J 4 bases; nucleotides not matched to a gene: 2. The CDR3 runs 14 residues. The DNA for the CDR3 is TGTGCCAGCAGCTTAGTTGCGGGGGGAGAGACCCAGTACTTC. It yields the protein CASSLVAGGETQYF.

The chain couples TRBV5-4 to TRBJ1-5, with unresolved D. CDR3 length: 14 amino acids. Per germline, CDR1 SGHNT and CDR2 YYREEE (reference sequence). Trimming took 3 bases from V and 7 from J, leaving 14 bases between them. The CDR3 DNA follows: TGTGCCAGCAGCTCCTACACGGGTAAGCAGCCCCAGCATTTT. Its translation: CASSSYTGKQPQHF.

This chain links TRBV12-5 with TRBJ2-7; D perhaps matches TRBD1 (6 bases). V lost 6 bases and J lost 5, with 17 bases in between. CDR1 LGHNT and CDR2 FRNRAP come from the germline V gene. The CDR3 extends over 14 amino acids. In nucleotides, the CDR3 is TGTGCTAGTGGCAAGCAGGGGTTTTGGGACGAGCAGTACTTC. Translation: CASGKQGFWDEQYF.

The chain joins TRBV9 to TRBJ1-2; 7 bases fit TRBD1. The V and J ends lost 3 bases and 0 bases, in that order; junction bases with no gene match: 2. CDR3 size: 14 residues. CDR1 and CDR2 from the germline V gene are SGDLS and YYNGEE. This CDR3 reads CASSATGANYGYTF. The CDR3 region has the DNA TGTGCCAGCAGCGCAACAGGGGCTAACTATGGCTACACCTTC.

The rearrangement uses TRBV25-1 and TRBJ2-2; 11 bases fit TRBD2. Germline values: CDR1 MGHDK, CDR2 SYGVNS. Germline trimming cut 6 bases from V and 6 bases from J; bases unmatched to any gene: 9. The CDR3 spans 16 residues. CDR3 loop: CASRDIAGGPAGELFF. The CDR3 region has the DNA TGTGCCAGCAGGGATATAGCGGGGGGGCCAGCCGGGGAGCTGTTTTTT.